This T cell receptor beta chain was obtained from a study of human T cells and chemical hapten exposure. Notes on the study in general: No shift was seen in TCRs above 1 in 1000 frequency with DPC sensitization. Positive correlation was observed between PT1 expanded TCR counts and patch test score.

Individual cDNA molecules received unique molecular identifiers in the library. TCRdb reprocessed the RACE reads with MiXCR, giving one entry per CDR3 protein. The repertoire holds roughly 39,000 distinct CDR3 sequences, 10% to 15% seen once, with 2.3% in the top ten. Noted time point: patch test 3, about 24 weeks after DPC sensitization. Documented treatment: therapeutic diphenylcyclopropenone sensitization with weekly scalp DPC. It was unfractionated whole blood from which total RNA was extracted. The V end lost 3 bases, the J end lost 4 bases, and 7 bases lay between the germline ends. This CDR3 has 13 residues. The table lists this clonotype with many counts. The antigen is unknown.

The chain carries TRBV12-3 or TRBV12-4 and TRBJ2-1, with D unclear. This material consisted of whole blood, taken in connection with sensitization to the hapten diphenylcyclopropenone (DPC). The clonotype was recovered from a woman aged 40 to 49 with alopecia areata. Some clones in this sample may be carry-over from other donors' samples. In nucleotides, the CDR3 is TGTGCCAGCAGTTTTCCCCCTTACAATGAGCAGTTCTTC. It is translated as CASSFPPYNEQFF.